A selection of T cell receptor beta chains follows, all from one sample in a study of OX40 agonist ivuxolimab in advanced cancers. Libraries were prepared by immunoSEQ multiplex PCR; TCRdb keeps only in-frame clonotypes and omits some of them. Found here are approximately 74,000 clones, approximately 89% of them singletons; the top ten hold approximately 2%. This sample comprised CD4+ or CD8+ T cells sorted from blood, obtained in a trial of the OX40 agonist ivuxolimab. The receptors here all came from an adult with an advanced solid tumor such as melanoma, head and neck, liver or kidney cancer. CDR3s include the opening cysteine and the closing phenylalanine or tryptophan. A D gene is named only where the DNA matches it firmly. Where a row states a size, it is once, few, many or the class of an expanded clone; other rows omit it.

TRBJ2-4 TRBD1 TRBV7-2 - TGTGCCAGCAGCCCGGACAGGGTTTCCAAAAACATTCAGTACTTC CASSPDRVSKNIQYF
TRBJ1-1 - TRBV28 - TGTGCCAGTGCTATCAGATGGAACACTGAAGCTTTCTTT CASAIRWNTEAFF
TRBJ2-1 - TRBV7-2 - TGTGCCAGCAGCACCTACAGGGTAAATGAGCAGTTCTTC CASSTYRVNEQFF
TRBJ1-6 TRBD1 TRBV4-3 - TGCGCCAGCAGCCAATCCAGGGGGCTTTCACCCCTCCACTTT CASSQSRGLSPLHF
TRBJ2-1 - TRBV7-6 once TGTGCCAGCAGCCCCCGACAAGGTAGCTCCTACAATGAGCAGTTCTTC CASSPRQGSSYNEQFF
TRBJ2-3 TRBD1 TRBV7-9 - TGTGCCAGCAGCTATAGACAGGGGACCACAGATACGCAGTATTTT CASSYRQGTTDTQYF
TRBJ1-6 - TRBV6-7 once TGTGCCAGCAGTCACGCCTCTAGATCCCGCTCCTATAATTCACCCCTCCACTTT CASSHASRSRSYNSPLHF
TRBJ1-3 - TRBV28 - TGTGCCAGCAGTTTGGGGAGCTCTGGAAACACCATATATTTT CASSLGSSGNTIYF
TRBJ2-1 TRBD1 TRBV7-8 - TGTGCCAGCAGCCGAACAGGGGAATGGCAGTTCTTC CASSRTGEWQFF
TRBJ1-4 TRBD1 TRBV7-2 - TGTGCCAGCAGCTCCCGGACAGGGGATGCCCTGTTTTTT CASSSRTGDALFF
TRBJ2-4 TRBD1 TRBV28 once TGTGCCAGTAGGGACAGGATGACTCTGTACTTC CASRDRMTLYF
TRBJ2-7 - TRBV20-1 - TGCAGGGGGCGAGACCTAAACGAGCAGTACTTC CRGRDLNEQYF
TRBJ2-7 TRBD1 TRBV4-1 - TGCGCCAGCAGCCAAGGGGACAGCCTCTACGAGCAGTACTTC CASSQGDSLYEQYF
TRBJ1-1 - TRBV9 - TGTGCCAGCAGCGTTGGGGGCGGGAACGCTGAAGCTTTCTTT CASSVGGGNAEAFF
TRBJ2-7 - TRBV7-9 few TGTGCCAGCAGCTTGAATACGGCAGAGCAGTACTTC CASSLNTAEQYF
TRBJ2-7 TRBD1 TRBV5-6 - TGTGCCAGCAGTCCTAAAGGGACAGGGTTCTACGAGCAGTACTTC CASSPKGTGFYEQYF
TRBJ2-5 - TRBV5-8 - TGTGCCAGCAGCTGGACCACCGACCAAGAGACCCAGTACTTC CASSWTTDQETQYF
TRBJ1-1 - TRBV2 - TGTGCCAGCAGTGAGCGAGAGGGCACTGAAGCTTTCTTT CASSEREGTEAFF
TRBJ2-3 TRBD2 TRBV7-9 - TGTGCCAGCAGCTTACTCGGACTAGCGAGCACAGATACGCAGTATTTT CASSLLGLASTDTQYF
TRBJ2-1 TRBD2 TRBV19 - TGTGCCAGTACCCTAAATCGGGGACTAGCGGGAGGAGGTGAGCAGTTCTTC CASTLNRGLAGGGEQFF
TRBJ2-3 - TRBV5-6 - TGTGCCAGCAGCTTGGGTAGGGGGGGCACAGATACGCAGTATTTT CASSLGRGGTDTQYF
TRBJ1-1 - TRBV19 - TGTGCCAGTAGTCTACCCGGGACGGCCAGGACTGAAGCTTTCTTT CASSLPGTARTEAFF